Each of the 17 T cell receptor beta chains below was sequenced from the same sample in a study of Tregs in tolerant kidney transplant recipients. Clones were sequenced by immunoSEQ multiplex PCR, and TCRdb holds only the in-frame ones, with some missing. The table lists 45,000 to 55,000 clones, with around 0.88% in the top ten. The sequencing used CD4+ T cells from blood, collected before the transplant. The receptors come from a human donor who received a combined kidney and bone marrow transplant.

With respect to this clone: One end of the junction does not line up with germline, which may come from a read error. The DNA ends 3 residues before the CDR3 does, and the rest of the CDR3 is filled in from the germline J gene. The chain uses TRBV7-7 and TRBJ2-7, with a weak D call TRBD2 (5 bases). CDR3 length: 14 residues. Looked up from germline, CDR1 is SSHAT and CDR2 is FNYEAQ (reference sequence). CDR3 sequence: CASSPGSISYEQYF. The part of the CDR3 DNA that was read is TGTGCTAGCAGCCCGGGGTCCATCTCCTACGAG.

Of note for this clone: The read finishes 3 residues shy of the CDR3 end, and the germline J gene is used to complete it. The chain joins TRBV28 to TRBJ2-3; D call uncertain. V was pared by 6 bases and J by 5 bases, with 6 bases between. CDR1 and CDR2 (germline): MDHEN, SYDVKM. CDR3 size: 11 residues. The sequenced part of the CDR3 DNA is TGTGCCAGCAGGATAGAAGATACG. As protein: CASRIEDT. The whole CDR3 sequence reads CASRIEDTQYF.

A note on this clone: Read sequence stops 3 residues before the CDR3 end, and the germline J gene provides the missing end. The genes are TRBV6-2 or TRBV6-3 and TRBJ1-2, with TRBD1 matching 8 bases. CDR3 length: 13 amino acids. V dropped 5 bases and J dropped 6; count of bases not matched to a gene: 5. The germline gives CDR1 MNHEY, CDR2 SVGEGT. CDR3 sequence reads: CASSRQGAHGYTF. CDR3 DNA, as far as it was read: TGTGCCAGCAGTCGTCAGGGGGCCCATGGC.

Concerning this clone itself: The DNA ends 3 residues before the CDR3 does, and the rest of the CDR3 is filled in from the germline J gene. V and J are TRBV6-4 and TRBJ2-1; weak D call: TRBD2 (5 bases). The CDR3 loop spans 14 amino acids. The V end lost 9 bases, the J end lost 2 bases, and 14 bases lay between the germline ends. CDR1 is MRHNA and CDR2 is SNTAGT in the germline V gene. CDR3 DNA (partial): TGTGCCAGTTCAGCGGAGGCTACCTACAATGAG. This encodes CASSAEATYNE. The entire CDR3 is CASSAEATYNEQFF.

In regard to this clone: The observed sequence ends 3 residues before the CDR3 terminus, with the missing tail filled in from the germline J gene. The rearrangement links TRBV11-3 to TRBJ2-1, with 12 bases matching TRBD1. The CDR3 covers 15 residues. The ends lost 5 bases at V and 9 bases at J; junction bases unmatched: 8. Germline V gene data show CDR1 as SGHNT and CDR2 as YENEEA. The DNA read from the CDR3 is TGTGCCAGCAGCCCCGGGACAGGGGGCTGGGGTGAG. Its protein is CASSPGTGGWGE. From start to end, the CDR3 is CASSPGTGGWGEQFF.

CDR3 region: CASSLAAADYNEQFF. CDR3 DNA, as far as it was read: TGTGCCAGCAGCTTAGCAGCGGCAGACTACAATGAG. The V gene is TRBV7-2, the J gene TRBJ2-1, with a tentative D call TRBD2 (5 bases). The read comes to an end 3 residues before the CDR3 does, leaving the germline J gene to fill in the end. The V end lost 0 bases, the J end lost 3 bases, and 9 bases lay between the germline ends. This CDR3 spans 15 amino acids. The germline gives CDR1 SGHTA, CDR2 FQGNSA.

Of note for this clone: The read falls 3 residues short of the CDR3 end, and the missing part is taken from the germline J gene. The V call is TRBV5-1, the J call TRBJ2-1; D is perhaps TRBD1 (6 bases). V was pared by 4 bases and J by 7 bases, with 24 bases between. This CDR3 region has 17 residues. Germline CDR1 is SGHRS and CDR2 is YFSETQ. Partial CDR3 DNA: TGCGCCAGCAGCCACCCCGCTCCCCTGGGGGCCATGAATGAG. It translates to CASSHPAPLGAMNE. The CDR3 in full is CASSHPAPLGAMNEQFF.

With regard to this clone: The DNA ends 3 residues before the CDR3 does, and the rest of the CDR3 is filled in from the germline J gene. The chain uses TRBV7-6 and TRBJ2-1; 11 nucleotides agree with TRBD2. Unmatched junction bases numbered 5, after V lost 6 bases and J lost 4 bases. Germline V gives CDR1 SGHVS, CDR2 FNYEAQ. The CDR3 has 15 residues. The CDR3 loop reads CASSSGTSGYNEQFF. The covered CDR3 bases are TGTGCCAGCAGTTCCGGGACTAGCGGATACAATGAG.

With regard to this clone: The CDR3 end is not reached by the read, which stops 3 residues before it; the germline J gene fills it in. V is TRBV2 and J is TRBJ2-3; TRBD2 matches 10 bases. V lost 6 bases, J lost 0 bases, and 12 bases stayed unmatched. This CDR3 region has 18 residues. Germline V gene sequence: CDR1 SNHLY, CDR2 FYNNEI. The DNA read from the CDR3 is TGTGCCAGCAGAAGACAGTTACTAGCGGGATCAAGCACAGATACG. Amino acids: CASRRQLLAGSSTDT. The complete CDR3 sequence is CASRRQLLAGSSTDTQYF.

With respect to this clone: Sequencing ends 3 residues short of the CDR3 end; the germline J gene provides the rest. V is TRBV20-1 and J is TRBJ1-5; D remains unclear. The CDR3 sequence is 14 residues long. The germline gives CDR1 DFQATT, CDR2 SNEGSKA (reference sequence). V shed 2 bases and J shed 0 bases, with 8 bases lying between them. The sequenced part of the CDR3 DNA is TGCAGTGCTAGAAACAAGTATAGCAATCAGCCC. Translated, it gives CSARNKYSNQP. The full CDR3 protein is CSARNKYSNQPQHF.

With respect to this clone: The read terminates 3 residues before the CDR3 end, so the remaining end is supplied by the germline J gene. The J gene is TRBJ2-7, the V gene TRBV5-6; 7 positions match TRBD2. The CDR3 is 14 amino acids. The V and J ends lost 1 base and 1 base, in that order; junction bases with no gene match: 2. CDR1 is SGHDT, CDR2 YYEEEE, per germline. CDR3 loop: CASSLLAESYEQYF. The CDR3 bases that were read are TGTGCCAGCAGCTTGCTAGCGGAGTCCTACGAG.

As regards this clone: The read falls 3 residues short of the CDR3 end, and the missing part is taken from the germline J gene. J is TRBJ1-1 and V is TRBV20-1, with D maybe TRBD1 (5 bases). Germline V gene sequence: CDR1 DFQATT, CDR2 SNEGSKA (reference sequence). The CDR3 extends over 13 amino acids. Trimming left V 0 bases short and J 3 bases short, with 8 bases between. This chain's CDR3 is CSARDGGDTEAFF. The CDR3 DNA, read in part, is TGCAGTGCTAGAGATGGGGGGGACACTGAA.

About this clone itself: The CDR3 extends 3 residues past the end of the read, so its final part is completed from the germline J gene. This chain uses TRBV7-6 with TRBJ2-2, with 7 bases fitting TRBD2. The CDR3 runs to 14 residues. The germline CDR1 and CDR2 sequences are SGHVS and FNYEAQ. After removal of 1 base from V and 6 bases from J, the junction contained 2 bases not matched to a gene. The CDR3 reads CASSLDSGAGELFF. The CDR3 DNA, read in part, is TGTGCCAGCAGCTTAGACAGCGGGGCCGGGGAG. The full variable domain, with the rest looked up from reference TRBV7-6 and TRBJ2-2, is GAGVSQSPRYKVTKRGQDVALRCDPISGHVSLYWYRQALGQGPEFLTYFNYEAQQDKSGLPNDRFSAERPEGSISTLTIQRTEQRDSAMYRCASSLDSGAGELFFGEGSRLTVL.

A word on this clone: The sequenced fragment ends 3 residues before the CDR3 boundary, so the rest is inferred from the germline J gene. The chain combines TRBV5-5 with TRBJ2-5, with a tentative D call TRBD1 (6 bases). The germline V gene has CDR1 SGHKS and CDR2 YYEKEE (reference sequence). The length of the CDR3 is 14 residues. V shed 0 bases and J shed 5 bases, with 11 bases lying between them. The CDR3 reads CASSLANREETQYF. The CDR3 bases that were read are TGTGCCAGCAGCTTGGCAAACAGGGAGGAGACC. The full variable domain, completed using reference TRBV5-5 and TRBJ2-5, is DAGVTQSPTHLIKTRGQQVTLRCSPISGHKSVSWYQQVLGQGPQFIFQYYEKEERGRGNFPDRFSARQFPNYSSELNVNALLLGDSALYLCASSLANREETQYFGPGTRLLVL.

On this clone itself: Sequencing ends 3 residues short of the CDR3 end; the germline J gene provides the rest. J is TRBJ2-7 and V is TRBV10-1, with D possibly matching TRBD2 (6 bases). There are 13 residues in the CDR3. Germline V gene data show CDR1 as WNHNN and CDR2 as SYGVQD (reference sequence). V lost 11 bases, J lost 0 bases, and 14 bases lay in between. CDR3 bases read: TGCGCCGGTCCTAGCGCAAGCTCCTACGAG. Translating gives CAGPSASSYE. The whole CDR3 is CAGPSASSYEQYF.

A note on this clone: The read terminates 3 residues before the CDR3 end, so the remaining end is supplied by the germline J gene. This chain connects TRBV6-2 or TRBV6-3 to TRBJ2-5, with TRBD2 identical over 8 bases. CDR1 is MNHEY and CDR2 is SVGEGT in the germline V gene. V was pared by 6 bases and J by 3 bases, with 9 bases of the junction left unmatched. The CDR3 consists of 15 residues. The CDR3: CASRKGTRTEETQYF. Incomplete CDR3 DNA: TGTGCCAGCAGAAAGGGGACTAGGACGGAAGAGACC.

Concerning this clone: The read falls 3 residues short of the CDR3 end, and the missing part is taken from the germline J gene. V is TRBV7-3 and J is TRBJ2-1; D perhaps matches TRBD2 (6 bases). The CDR3 consists of 18 residues. Germline V lookup: CDR1 SGHTA, CDR2 FQGTGA. V lost 1 base, J lost 4 bases, and 20 bases lay in between. The chain's CDR3 is CASSLSPPGGTFYNEQFF. The part of the CDR3 DNA that was read is TGTGCCAGCAGCTTAAGTCCCCCGGGCGGGACTTTTTACAATGAG.